This T cell receptor (beta chain) was sequenced for a study of T cells in Graves' hyperthyroidism and ophthalmopathy. The CDR3 covers 16 residues. V dropped 4 bases and J dropped 6; count of bases not matched to a gene: 8. Germline values: CDR1 ENHRY, CDR2 SYGVKD. Study-wide results and caveats: Stable hyperthyroidism and ophthalmopathy were separated using 13 V-J signatures. Before onset, by a median of around 6.1 months, the model predicted ophthalmopathy.

Orbital computed tomography and thyroid ultrasound, together with serum TRAb and thyroxine and clinical symptoms, were used for diagnoses. Cells are PBMCs isolated from over 7.5 ml of fresh blood. From RNA transcripts, TCR beta CDR3 regions were amplified. First-round RT-PCR targeting the TCR CDR3 was performed with the HTBI primer set. Using its own MiXCR run on the multiplex PCR reads, TCRdb lists one record per CDR3 protein. This table has 250,000 to 300,000 distinct CDR3 sequences, less than 20% appearing once. As regards this clonotype: Its matching antigen is unknown. A much larger clone lies one base from this, so it may be a read error.

The specimen sequenced was blood. This clonotype was obtained from a man in his fifties with Graves' ophthalmopathy. The genes are TRBV10-3 and TRBJ2-3, with TRBD2 matching over 12 bases. In DNA, the CDR3 is TGTGCCATCAGTGGGAAGACTAGCGGGAGAGGCGATACGCAGTATTTT. It specifies CAISGKTSGRGDTQYF.